This T cell receptor beta chain was recorded in a study of blood T cell repertoires in COVID-19. Across the study: Samples representing acute and convalescent COVID-19 were sourced from the United States, Italy and Spain.

The table lists this clone with a few counts. The authors' processing: Estimation of nucleated cell counts relied on the amplification of reference gene primers. Sequencing was performed with immunoSEQ multiplex PCR; in TCRdb, only in-frame clones are kept and a portion is missing. That table furnishes V, J and clone size, whereas the DNA furnished D and trimming. The data contain tens of thousands of clones, about 77% of them singletons. This TCR was recovered from a man between 65 and 85 years old with COVID-19, enrolled during active disease. Material: peripheral blood.

The CDR3 DNA follows: TGTGCCAGCAGCTTTACAGGATCTAACTATGGCTACACCTTC. As protein: CASSFTGSNYGYTF. J is TRBJ1-2 and V is TRBV11-3, with D tentatively TRBD1 (5 bases). Trimming removed 3 bases from V and 0 bases from J, with 8 bases in between. The germline V gene encodes CDR1 SGHNT and CDR2 YENEEA. The CDR3 spans 14 residues.